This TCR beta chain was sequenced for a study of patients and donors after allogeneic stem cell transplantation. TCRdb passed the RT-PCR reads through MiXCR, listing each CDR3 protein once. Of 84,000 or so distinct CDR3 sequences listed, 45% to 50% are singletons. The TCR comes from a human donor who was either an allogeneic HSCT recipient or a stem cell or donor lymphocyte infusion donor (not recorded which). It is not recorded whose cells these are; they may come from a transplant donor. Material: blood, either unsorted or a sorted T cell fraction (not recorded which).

The CDR3, as DNA: TGTGCCAGCAGCATGGGACTAGCGGTCCCCTACAATGAGCAGTTCTTC. Translation: CASSMGLAVPYNEQFF. The rearrangement uses TRBV7-6 and TRBJ2-1; 11 nucleotides line up with TRBD2. V was clipped by 5 bases and J by 2 bases; unmatched bases: 5. The CDR3 runs 16 residues. CDR1 is SGHVS and CDR2 is FNYEAQ in the germline V gene.